The 32 T cell receptor beta chains below come from one sample, sequenced in a study of cytomegalovirus exposure and HLA in healthy donors. PCR employed 60 Vbeta and 13 Jbeta primers. Assay used: immunoSEQ multiplex PCR; TCRdb lists only in-frame clones, some missing. The top ten hold roughly 3% of the sample, which has 130,000 or so clones, 75% seen once. The sequencing sample was made of PBMCs. The receptors come from a man aged 25-45 years in good health and CMV-seronegative.

The V gene is TRBV15, the J gene TRBJ2-4; TRBD1 aligns across 8 bases. This CDR3 is 14 amino acids long. Losses at the gene ends were 1 base for V and 4 bases for J; bases not matched to a gene: 0. CDR1 and CDR2 (germline): LNHNV, YYDKDF (reference sequence). The CDR3 spells CATSRGQGKNIQYF. The CDR3 DNA reads TGTGCCACCAGCAGAGGACAGGGGAAAAACATTCAGTACTTC. Complete variable domain (other parts from reference TRBV15 and TRBJ2-4): DAMVIQNPRYQVTQFGKPVTLSCSQTLNHNVMYWYQQKSSQAPKLLFHYYDKDFNNEADTPDNFQSRRPNTSFCFLDIRSPGLGDTAMYLCATSRGQGKNIQYFGAGTRLSVL.

The chain carries TRBV29-1 and TRBJ1-1; TRBD1 aligns across 7 bases. Unmatched junction bases numbered 2, after V lost 3 bases and J lost 7 bases. CDR1 and CDR2 from the germline V gene are SQVTM and ANQGSEA. This CDR3 is 11 amino acids long. CDR3: CSVDRQGEAFF. The CDR3 DNA is TGCAGCGTTGATCGACAGGGTGAAGCTTTCTTT. The variable domain in full, with the rest retrieved from reference TRBV29-1 and TRBJ1-1, is SAVISQKPSRDICQRGTSLTIQCQVDSQVTMMFWYRQQPGQSLTLIATANQGSEATYESGFVIDKFPISRPNLTFSTLTVSNMSPEDSSIYLCSVDRQGEAFFGQGTRLTVV.

This clone was seen a single time. The CDR3 is CASSLQQGSGGPYNEQFF. CDR3 nucleotides: TGTGCCAGCAGCTTACAGCAGGGTAGCGGGGGGCCCTACAATGAGCAGTTCTTC. The chain couples TRBV11-2 to TRBJ2-1, with TRBD2 matching 10 bases. Germline trimming cut 2 bases from V and 2 bases from J; bases unmatched to any gene: 9. CDR3 length: 18 amino acids. CDR1 and CDR2 (germline): SGHAT, FQNNGV.

This chain uses TRBV7-9 with TRBJ1-5; TRBD1 aligns across 8 bases. V gave up 4 bases and J gave up 7 bases; unmatched junction bases: 9. This CDR3 is built from 15 residues. CDR1 SEHNR and CDR2 FQNEAQ come from the germline V gene (reference sequence). The DNA for the CDR3 is TGTGCCAGCAGCTATTCACAGGGGGTCGAACAGCCCCAGCATTTT. It codes for CASSYSQGVEQPQHF.

The rearrangement uses TRBV9 and TRBJ2-2; 12 bases line up with TRBD2. V dropped 4 bases and J dropped 5; count of bases not matched to a gene: 9. CDR3 length equals 17 residues. Per the germline V gene, CDR1 is SGDLS and CDR2 is YYNGEE. The DNA for the CDR3 is TGTGCCAGCAGCATCAGTAGGACTAGCGGGGATACCGGGGAGCTGTTTTTT. It translates to CASSISRTSGDTGELFF.

This clone came up a few times. This CDR3 reads CASSMGGYNEQFF. CDR3 DNA: TGTGCCAGTAGTATGGGAGGATACAATGAGCAGTTCTTC. The rearrangement uses TRBV19 and TRBJ2-1; weak D call: TRBD2 (6 bases). The germline CDR1 and CDR2 sequences are LNHDA and SQIVND (reference sequence). This CDR3 comprises 13 residues. Trimming took 3 bases from V and 4 from J, leaving 7 bases between them.

The DNA of the CDR3 is TGTGCCAGCACTACGCTCCTGGGACTAAACTCCTACGAGCAGTACTTC. It encodes CASTTLLGLNSYEQYF. The rearrangement uses TRBV2 and TRBJ2-7, with TRBD2 matching 7 bases. With 7 bases clipped from V and 0 bases from J, the junction kept 12 bases outside the gene matches. The length of the CDR3 is 16 residues. The germline V gene encodes CDR1 SNHLY and CDR2 FYNNEI.

This clone was seen more than once but under ten times. This sequence joins TRBV25-1 and TRBJ2-1; D might be TRBD2 (6 bases). The CDR3 has 16 amino acids. Germline CDR1 reads MGHDK; CDR2 reads SYGVNS. V was trimmed by 1 base and J by 0 bases, leaving 10 bases between them. CDR3 loop: CASSEFRGISYNEQFF. In DNA, the CDR3 is TGTGCCAGCAGTGAATTCCGGGGGATCTCCTACAATGAGCAGTTCTTC.

This chain joins TRBV7-3 and TRBJ2-1, with 8 bases lining up with TRBD2. The V gene end was trimmed by 5 bases and the J gene end by 3 bases; junction bases not matched to a gene: 6. The CDR3 consists of 15 residues. The germline CDR1 and CDR2 sequences are SGHTA and FQGTGA. This CDR3 is CASSPRGGLYNEQFF. The CDR3 bases are TGTGCCAGCAGCCCTCGGGGGGGCCTCTACAATGAGCAGTTCTTC.

The V gene is TRBV5-1, the J gene TRBJ2-1; D remains ambiguous. Per germline, CDR1 SGHRS and CDR2 YFSETQ. V lost 5 bases, J lost 0 bases, and 12 bases lay in between. The length of the CDR3 is 15 residues. Here the CDR3 reads CASRRQLSSYNEQFF. The CDR3 coding sequence is TGCGCCAGCAGGCGACAACTTAGCTCCTACAATGAGCAGTTCTTC.

There are a few counts of this clone. V and J are TRBV7-2 and TRBJ2-2; 7 bases line up with TRBD2. Germline V gene sequence: CDR1 SGHTA, CDR2 FQGNSA. The V and J ends lost 5 bases and 4 bases, in that order; junction bases with no gene match: 10. The CDR3 is 16 residues long. In DNA form, the CDR3 reads TGTGCCAGCAGCCCTCTAATTGGACTAGGCACCGGGGAGCTGTTTTTT. Translating it yields CASSPLIGLGTGELFF. The full variable domain, rest sourced from reference TRBV7-2 and TRBJ2-2, is GAGVSQSPSNKVTEKGKDVELRCDPISGHTALYWYRQSLGQGLEFLIYFQGNSAPDKSGLPSDRFSAERTGGSVSTLTIQRTQQEDSAVYLCASSPLIGLGTGELFFGEGSRLTVL.

The rearrangement uses TRBV4-2 and TRBJ1-2; 8 bases are shared with TRBD1. V shed 3 bases and J 1 base; nucleotides not matched to a gene: 13. The CDR3 spans 18 residues. Germline CDR1 is LGHNA and CDR2 is YNFKEQ. The CDR3 region is CASSQAGQGEIGNYGYTF. DNA of the CDR3: TGTGCCAGCAGCCAGGCTGGACAGGGTGAGATAGGTAACTATGGCTACACCTTC.

V usage is TRBV6-1 and J usage is TRBJ1-1; TRBD1 matches at 8 bases. Germline loops: CDR1 MNHNS, CDR2 SASEGT. This CDR3 region has 15 residues. With V trimmed by 2 bases and J by 3 bases, 5 bases remained unmatched. CDR3 protein: CASSETDRVDTEAFF. CDR3 nucleotides: TGTGCCAGCAGTGAAACGGACAGGGTGGACACTGAAGCTTTCTTT.

The table lists this clone with a few counts. This sequence joins TRBV28 and TRBJ2-1, with a weak D call TRBD2 (6 bases). Germline V gene sequence: CDR1 MDHEN, CDR2 SYDVKM. The CDR3 extends over 14 amino acids. Between the trimmed V and J ends, which lost 3 bases and 5 bases, there was a span of 11 bases. The CDR3 nucleotides are TGTGCCAGCAGTTTTGGTCGGGAGCACAATGAGCAGTTCTTC. It codes for CASSFGREHNEQFF. The whole variable domain, remainder taken from reference TRBV28 and TRBJ2-1, is DVKVTQSSRYLVKRTGEKVFLECVQDMDHENMFWYRQDPGLGLRLIYFSYDVKMKEKGDIPEGYSVSREKKERFSLILESASTNQTSMYLCASSFGREHNEQFFGPGTRLTVL.

This chain connects TRBV23-1 to TRBJ2-2; weak D call: TRBD1 (6 bases). TRBV23-1 falls under the ORF class, with uncertain function. V was trimmed by 0 bases and J by 4 bases, leaving 6 bases between them. This CDR3 has 14 residues. The CDR3 DNA follows: TGCGCCAGCAGTCAATCGGACAGCACCGGGGAGCTGTTTTTT. Translation: CASSQSDSTGELFF.

V usage is TRBV11-2 and J usage is TRBJ2-1; D gene uncertain. This CDR3 has 12 amino acids. CDR1 and CDR2 from the germline V gene are SGHAT and FQNNGV. The V end was cut by 2 bases, the J end by 7 bases, with 6 bases between. CDR3 DNA: TGTGCCAGCAGCTTAAGTCTAAATGAGCAGTTCTTC. Translated, it gives CASSLSLNEQFF.

V and J are TRBV7-9 and TRBJ2-2; 14 positions match TRBD2. Germline trimming cut 6 bases from V and 7 bases from J; bases unmatched to any gene: 4. The germline CDR1 and CDR2 sequences are SEHNR and FQNEAQ (reference sequence). The CDR3 runs 15 residues. The CDR3 DNA is TGTGCCAGCAGGCCGGGACTAGCGGGAGTCGGGGAGCTGTTTTTT. Translating gives CASRPGLAGVGELFF.

The chain has TRBV4-2 and TRBJ1-5; D is unclear. This CDR3 comprises 15 residues. The V end was cut by 0 bases, the J end by 9 bases, with 15 bases between. In germline, CDR1 is LGHNA, CDR2 YNFKEQ. CDR3 bases: TGTGCCAGCAGCCAAGATCTGGCAGGCATTTTGCCCCAGCATTTT. Its protein product is CASSQDLAGILPQHF.

This rearrangement joins TRBV30 to TRBJ2-1; 7 bases fit TRBD1. Germline CDR1 is GTSNPN and CDR2 is SVGIG (reference sequence). J gave up 10 bases and V 3 bases, and 12 bases lay outside the gene matches. The CDR3 runs to 14 residues. This CDR3 is CAWSAGTVPREQFF. The CDR3, as DNA: TGTGCCTGGAGCGCAGGGACAGTCCCCAGGGAGCAGTTCTTC.

The V gene is TRBV2, the J gene TRBJ2-3; 9 bases align to TRBD2. Germline V gene data show CDR1 as SNHLY and CDR2 as FYNNEI. Trimming took 7 bases from V and 4 from J; bases not matched to a gene: 6. This CDR3 comprises 14 residues. Here the CDR3 reads CASTGGGAPDTQYF. The CDR3, as DNA: TGTGCCAGCACAGGCGGGGGGGCTCCAGATACGCAGTATTTT. Full variable domain (outside the CDR3, taken from reference TRBV2 and TRBJ2-3): EPEVTQTPSHQVTQMGQEVILRCVPISNHLYFYWYRQILGQKVEFLVSFYNNEISEKSEIFDDQFSVERPDGSNFTLKIRSTKLEDSAMYFCASTGGGAPDTQYFGPGTRLTVL.

This clone appeared a few times. The chain recombines TRBV4-2 with TRBJ1-5; D is uncertain. This CDR3 is built from 12 residues. V dropped 1 base and J dropped 4 bases, with 2 bases sitting between them. The germline V gene has CDR1 LGHNA and CDR2 YNFKEQ. CDR3 sequence (DNA): TGTGCCAGCAGCCAAGTAAATCAGCCCCAGCATTTT. It specifies CASSQVNQPQHF.

The chain joins TRBV27 to TRBJ2-3; D is undetermined. Per germline, CDR1 MNHEY and CDR2 SMNVEV (reference sequence). V lost 3 bases to trimming and J lost 2 bases, with 3 bases between them. The CDR3 loop spans 12 amino acids. CDR3 amino acids: CASSFLTDTQYF. CDR3 bases: TGTGCCAGCAGTTTCCTCACAGATACGCAGTATTTT.

V usage is TRBV30 and J usage is TRBJ2-1, with TRBD1 matching over 8 bases. CDR1 and CDR2 from the germline V gene are GTSNPN and SVGIG (reference sequence). The CDR3 totals 13 residues. Trimming at V came to 4 bases and at J to 6 bases, leaving 5 bases not matched to a gene. For the CDR3, the DNA is TGTGCCTGGAACCAGGGGGCGCCCAATGAGCAGTTCTTC. Translating it yields CAWNQGAPNEQFF.

The rearrangement uses TRBV7-3 and TRBJ2-2, with TRBD1 identical over 8 bases. V lost 5 bases and J lost 4; bases outside the gene matches: 6. The germline gives CDR1 SGHTA, CDR2 FQGTGA. This CDR3 has 15 amino acids. The CDR3 protein is CASSPRQGSTGELFF. CDR3 coding DNA: TGTGCCAGCAGCCCCAGACAGGGGAGCACCGGGGAGCTGTTTTTT.

This rearrangement joins TRBV5-4 to TRBJ2-1; D call uncertain. Germline V gene lookup returns CDR1 SGHNT and CDR2 YYREEE (reference sequence). V shed 1 base and J shed 5 bases, with 10 bases lying between them. This CDR3 is built from 14 residues. CDR3: CASSLPGPNNEQFF. The CDR3 nucleotides read TGTGCCAGCAGCTTGCCAGGCCCAAACAATGAGCAGTTCTTC. The full variable domain, in which reference TRBV5-4 and TRBJ2-1 provide the parts outside the CDR3, is ETGVTQSPTHLIKTRGQQVTLRCSSQSGHNTVSWYQQALGQGPQFIFQYYREEENGRGNFPPRFSGLQFPNYSSELNVNALELDDSALYLCASSLPGPNNEQFFGPGTRLTVL.

The chain is built from TRBV20-1 and TRBJ2-7; no reliable D call. V shed 3 bases and J shed 6 bases, with 9 bases lying between them. The CDR3 sequence is 11 residues long. Per the germline V gene, CDR1 is DFQATT and CDR2 is SNEGSKA (reference sequence). The CDR3 DNA sequence: TGCAGTGCTAGTTCTGGGCTCGAGCAGTACTTC. Its protein is CSASSGLEQYF.

This chain links TRBV6-5 with TRBJ1-1; D gene uncertain. Germline-derived CDR1 and CDR2 are MNHEY and SVGAGI. This CDR3 comprises 15 residues. V was cut by 5 bases and J by 10 bases, with 23 bases left in between. The CDR3 is CASSLRSQPGSSAFF. CDR3 sequence (DNA): TGTGCCAGCAGTCTACGGAGTCAACCGGGGTCCTCAGCTTTCTTT.

The sample holds one count of this clone. The chain couples TRBV2 to TRBJ1-5; D might be TRBD1 (6 bases). Trimming took off 5 bases at V and 0 bases at J, with 17 bases between the two ends. The germline V gene has CDR1 SNHLY and CDR2 FYNNEI. The CDR3 is made up of 17 amino acids. In DNA, the CDR3 is TGTGCCAGCAGTTTAGATTCCGGGACAAATAGCAATCAGCCCCAGCATTTT. This sequence encodes CASSLDSGTNSNQPQHF.

Only one count was recorded for this clone. This chain joins TRBV4-3 and TRBJ1-1, with D perhaps matching TRBD1 (5 bases). CDR3 length: 14 amino acids. Germline values: CDR1 LGHNA, CDR2 YSLEER. V lost 0 bases, J lost 1 base, and 6 bases lay in between. The CDR3 DNA follows: TGCGCCAGCAGCCAAGACCAGGGGAACACTGAAGCTTTCTTT. Encoded protein: CASSQDQGNTEAFF.

Only a few counts were recorded for this clone. V gene TRBV7-2 combines with J gene TRBJ1-5; D may be TRBD1 (6 bases). The germline V and J ends were trimmed by 5 bases and 7 bases, with 15 bases remaining between them. Looked up from germline, CDR1 is SGHTA and CDR2 is FQGNSA. The CDR3 has 14 amino acids. This chain's CDR3 is CASSPSRQVQPQHF. The CDR3 DNA is TGTGCCAGCAGCCCCTCCAGACAGGTACAGCCCCAGCATTTT.

The genes are TRBV5-6 and TRBJ2-2, with TRBD2 identical over 7 bases. Looked up from germline, CDR1 is SGHDT and CDR2 is YYEEEE. The CDR3 is 16 amino acids. After removal of 3 bases from V and 5 bases from J, the junction contained 10 bases not matched to a gene. The CDR3 region is CASSSLAVGLTGELFF. The CDR3 region has the DNA TGTGCCAGCAGCTCTCTAGCGGTTGGACTTACCGGGGAGCTGTTTTTT.

This clone was detected once. The CDR3 spells CASSVAQVNTEAFF. The CDR3 DNA sequence: TGTGCCAGCAGCGTAGCCCAGGTGAACACTGAAGCTTTCTTT. This sequence joins TRBV9 and TRBJ1-1; D ambiguous. CDR1 and CDR2 from the germline V gene are SGDLS and YYNGEE. The CDR3 is made up of 14 amino acids. V was shortened by 0 bases and J by 0 bases, with 6 bases between the two germline ends.